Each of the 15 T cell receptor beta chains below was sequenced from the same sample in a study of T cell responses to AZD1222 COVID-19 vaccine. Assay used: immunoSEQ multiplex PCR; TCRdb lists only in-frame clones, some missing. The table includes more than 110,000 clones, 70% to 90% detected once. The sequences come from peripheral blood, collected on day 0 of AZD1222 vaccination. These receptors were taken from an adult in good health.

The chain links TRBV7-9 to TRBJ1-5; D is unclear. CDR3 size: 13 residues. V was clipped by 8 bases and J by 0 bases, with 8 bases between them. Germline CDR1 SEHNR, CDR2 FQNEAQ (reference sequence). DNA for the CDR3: TGTGCCAGCGAAGACAATAGCAATCAGCCCCAGCATTTT. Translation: CASEDNSNQPQHF.

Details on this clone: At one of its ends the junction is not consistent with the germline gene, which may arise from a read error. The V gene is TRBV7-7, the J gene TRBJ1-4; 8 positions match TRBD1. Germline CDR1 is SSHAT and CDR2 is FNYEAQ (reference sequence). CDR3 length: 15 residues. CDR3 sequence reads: CASSFRQGRGEKLFF. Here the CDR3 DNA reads TGTGCTAGCAGCTTCAGACAGGGGAGAGGGGAAAAACTGTTTTTT.

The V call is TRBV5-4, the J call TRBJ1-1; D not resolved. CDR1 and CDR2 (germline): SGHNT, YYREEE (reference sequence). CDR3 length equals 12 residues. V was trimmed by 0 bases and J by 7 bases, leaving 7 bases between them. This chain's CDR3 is CASSLGISEAFF. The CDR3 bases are TGTGCCAGCAGCTTGGGGATTAGTGAAGCTTTCTTT.

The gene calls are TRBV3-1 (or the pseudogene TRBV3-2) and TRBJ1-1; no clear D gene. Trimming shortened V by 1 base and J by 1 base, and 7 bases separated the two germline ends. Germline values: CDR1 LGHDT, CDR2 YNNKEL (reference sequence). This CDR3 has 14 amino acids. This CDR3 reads CASSQVGKNTEAFF. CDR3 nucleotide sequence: TGTGCCAGCAGCCAAGTAGGCAAGAACACTGAAGCTTTCTTT.

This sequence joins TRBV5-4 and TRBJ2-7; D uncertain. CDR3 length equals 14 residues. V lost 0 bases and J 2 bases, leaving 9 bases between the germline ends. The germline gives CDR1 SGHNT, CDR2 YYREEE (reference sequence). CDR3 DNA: TGTGCCAGCAGCTTGGGTGGCAACACCTACGAGCAGTACTTC. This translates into CASSLGGNTYEQYF.

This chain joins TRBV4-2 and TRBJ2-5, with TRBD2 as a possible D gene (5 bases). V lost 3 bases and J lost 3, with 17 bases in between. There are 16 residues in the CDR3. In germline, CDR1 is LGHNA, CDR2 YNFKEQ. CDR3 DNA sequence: TGTGCCAGCAGCCACGGTCAGAGGGTCAGCGAAGAGACCCAGTACTTC. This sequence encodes CASSHGQRVSEETQYF.

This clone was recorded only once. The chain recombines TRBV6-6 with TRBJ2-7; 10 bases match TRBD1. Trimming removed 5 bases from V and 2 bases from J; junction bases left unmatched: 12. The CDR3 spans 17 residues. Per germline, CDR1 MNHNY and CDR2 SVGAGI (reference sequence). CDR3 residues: CASSLARGQGKTYEQYF. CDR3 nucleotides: TGTGCCAGCAGTCTCGCAAGGGGACAGGGGAAAACCTACGAGCAGTACTTC.

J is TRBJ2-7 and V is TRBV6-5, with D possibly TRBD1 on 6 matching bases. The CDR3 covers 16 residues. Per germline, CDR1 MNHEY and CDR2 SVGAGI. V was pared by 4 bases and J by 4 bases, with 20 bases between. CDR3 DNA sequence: TGTGCCAGCAGTTCCCACTCCATTGGGGGCTTGTACGAGCAGTACTTC. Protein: CASSSHSIGGLYEQYF.

The CDR3, as DNA: TGTGCCAGCAGCCCCCATGCTGATACGCAGTATTTT. Its protein product is CASSPHADTQYF. The V and J genes are TRBV9 and TRBJ2-3, with unresolved D. With 4 bases removed from V and 6 bases from J, the gap between germline ends came to 9 bases. This CDR3 is 12 amino acids long. Germline-derived CDR1 and CDR2 are SGDLS and YYNGEE.

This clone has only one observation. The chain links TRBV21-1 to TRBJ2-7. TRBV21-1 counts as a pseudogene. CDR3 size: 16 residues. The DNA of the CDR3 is TGTGCCAGCAGCATGGCGGAGGCAGGGAGCTCCTACGAGCAGTACTTC. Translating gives CASSMAEAGSSYEQYF.

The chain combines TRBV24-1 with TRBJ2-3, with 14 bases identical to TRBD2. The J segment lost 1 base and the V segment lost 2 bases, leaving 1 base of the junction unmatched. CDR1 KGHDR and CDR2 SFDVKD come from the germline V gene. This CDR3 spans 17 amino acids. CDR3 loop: CATSDSGLAGGTDTQYF. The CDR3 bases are TGTGCCACCAGTGATTCGGGACTAGCGGGAGGCACAGATACGCAGTATTTT.

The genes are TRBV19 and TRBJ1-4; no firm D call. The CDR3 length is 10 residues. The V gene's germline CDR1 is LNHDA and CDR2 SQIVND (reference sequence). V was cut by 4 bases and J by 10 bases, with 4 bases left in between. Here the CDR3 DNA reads TGTGCCAGTAGTAGTGGAAAACTGTTTTTT. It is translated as CASSSGKLFF.

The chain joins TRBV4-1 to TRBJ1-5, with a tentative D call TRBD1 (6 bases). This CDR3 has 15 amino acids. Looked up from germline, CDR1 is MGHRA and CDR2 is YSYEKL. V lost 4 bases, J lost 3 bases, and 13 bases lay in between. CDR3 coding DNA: TGCGCCAGCAGCCCCCGACAGGAGTCCAATCAGCCCCAGCATTTT. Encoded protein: CASSPRQESNQPQHF.

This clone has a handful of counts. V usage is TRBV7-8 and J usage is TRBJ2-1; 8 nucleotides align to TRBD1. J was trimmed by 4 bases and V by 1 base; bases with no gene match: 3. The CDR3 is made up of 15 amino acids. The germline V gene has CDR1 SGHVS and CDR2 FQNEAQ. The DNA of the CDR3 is TGTGCCAGCAGCTTAGAGACAGGGGCATACAATGAGCAGTTCTTC. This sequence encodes CASSLETGAYNEQFF.

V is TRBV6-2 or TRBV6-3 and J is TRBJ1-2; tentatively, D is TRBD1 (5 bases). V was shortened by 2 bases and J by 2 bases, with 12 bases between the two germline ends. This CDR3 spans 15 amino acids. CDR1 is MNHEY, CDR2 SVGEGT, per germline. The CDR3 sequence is CASSYHGTVNYGYTF. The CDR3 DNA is TGTGCCAGCAGTTACCATGGGACCGTGAACTATGGCTACACCTTC.